The 4 T cell receptor beta chains reported below all come from one sample, sequenced in a study of identical twins. TCRdb itself ran the 5' RACE reads through MiXCR, one entry per CDR3 protein. The sample shows around 650,000 distinct CDR3 sequences, 7.1% of them seen only once. These data were also filed under a second study, of yellow fever vaccine responses in identical twins.

The specimen was PBMCs. The origin of the receptors is a woman aged 18-30 years in good health.

At least ten counts were recorded for this clonotype. The V and J genes are TRBV4-2 and TRBJ2-2; D is perhaps TRBD1 or TRBD2 (5 bases each). The V gene lost 0 bases and the J gene lost 4 bases, with 9 bases spanning the gap. The CDR3 totals 15 residues. Germline assignment: CDR1 LGHNA and CDR2 YNFKEQ. The CDR3 region is CASSQDNGATGELFF. CDR3 coding DNA: TGTGCCAGCAGCCAAGATAACGGGGCCACCGGGGAGCTGTTTTTT.

This clonotype was counted at least ten times. CDR3 nucleotides: TGCGCCAGCAGCACCGAGGGGCCGGGCGGGGATCAGCCCCAGCATTTT. Its translation: CASSTEGPGGDQPQHF. The V gene is TRBV5-1, the J gene TRBJ1-5; D might be TRBD1 (5 bases). This CDR3 spans 16 amino acids. Germline V gives CDR1 SGHRS, CDR2 YFSETQ. V lost 4 bases to trimming and J lost 5 bases, with 19 bases between them.

J is TRBJ2-3 and V is TRBV5-1, with TRBD2 matching over 12 bases. V gave up 3 bases and J gave up 0 bases; unmatched junction bases: 8. This CDR3 has 18 residues. The germline V gene encodes CDR1 SGHRS and CDR2 YFSETQ. The CDR3 sequence is CASSSRTSGAASTDTQYF. The CDR3 coding sequence is TGCGCCAGCAGCTCGAGGACTAGCGGGGCGGCTAGCACAGATACGCAGTATTTT.

This clonotype occurred many times. The V gene is TRBV6-1, the J gene TRBJ1-1; perhaps TRBD1 as D (6 bases). CDR1 MNHNS and CDR2 SASEGT come from the germline V gene. The CDR3 is 13 amino acids. Between the trimmed V and J ends, which lost 4 bases and 4 bases, there was a span of 10 bases. CDR3 amino acids: CASSAQGATEAFF. The CDR3 region has the DNA TGTGCCAGCAGTGCACAGGGAGCCACTGAAGCTTTCTTT.